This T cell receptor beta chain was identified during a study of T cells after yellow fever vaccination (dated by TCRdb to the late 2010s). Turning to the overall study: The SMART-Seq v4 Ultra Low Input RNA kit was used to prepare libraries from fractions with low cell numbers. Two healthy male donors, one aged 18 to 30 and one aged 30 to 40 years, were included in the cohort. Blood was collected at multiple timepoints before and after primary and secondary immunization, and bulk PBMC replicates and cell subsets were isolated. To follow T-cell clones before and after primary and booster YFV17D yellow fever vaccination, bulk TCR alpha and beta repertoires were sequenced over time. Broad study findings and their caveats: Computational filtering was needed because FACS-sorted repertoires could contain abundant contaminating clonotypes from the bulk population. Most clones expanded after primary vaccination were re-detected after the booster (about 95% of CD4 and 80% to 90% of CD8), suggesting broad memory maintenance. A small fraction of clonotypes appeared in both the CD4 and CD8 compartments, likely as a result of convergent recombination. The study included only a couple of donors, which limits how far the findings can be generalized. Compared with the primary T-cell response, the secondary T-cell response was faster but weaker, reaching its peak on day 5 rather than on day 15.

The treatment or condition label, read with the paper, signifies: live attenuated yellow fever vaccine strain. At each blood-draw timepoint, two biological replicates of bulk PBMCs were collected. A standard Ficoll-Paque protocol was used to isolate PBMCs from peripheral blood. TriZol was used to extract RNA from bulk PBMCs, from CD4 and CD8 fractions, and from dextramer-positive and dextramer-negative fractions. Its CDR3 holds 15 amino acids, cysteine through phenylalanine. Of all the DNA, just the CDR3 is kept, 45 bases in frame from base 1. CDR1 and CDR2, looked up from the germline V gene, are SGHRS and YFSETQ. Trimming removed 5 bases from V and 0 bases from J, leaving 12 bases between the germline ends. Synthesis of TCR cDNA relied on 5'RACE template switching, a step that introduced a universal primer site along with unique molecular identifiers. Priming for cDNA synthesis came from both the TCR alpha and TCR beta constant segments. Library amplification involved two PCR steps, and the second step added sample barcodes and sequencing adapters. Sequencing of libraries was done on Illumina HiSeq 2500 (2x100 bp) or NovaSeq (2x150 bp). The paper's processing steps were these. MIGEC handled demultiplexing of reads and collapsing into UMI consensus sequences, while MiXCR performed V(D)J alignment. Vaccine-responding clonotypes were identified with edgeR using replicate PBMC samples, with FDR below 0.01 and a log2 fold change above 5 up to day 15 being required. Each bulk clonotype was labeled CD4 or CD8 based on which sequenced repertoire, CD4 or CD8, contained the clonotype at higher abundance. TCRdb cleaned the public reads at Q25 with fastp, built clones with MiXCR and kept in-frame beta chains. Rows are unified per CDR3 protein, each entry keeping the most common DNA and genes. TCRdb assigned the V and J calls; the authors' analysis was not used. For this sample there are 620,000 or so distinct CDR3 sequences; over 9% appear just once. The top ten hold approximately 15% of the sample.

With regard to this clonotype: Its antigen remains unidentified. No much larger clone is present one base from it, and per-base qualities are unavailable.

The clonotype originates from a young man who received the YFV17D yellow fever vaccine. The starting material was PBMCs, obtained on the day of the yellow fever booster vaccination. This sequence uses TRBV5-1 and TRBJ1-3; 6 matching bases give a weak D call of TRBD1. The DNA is TGCGCCAGCAGGACGGGACAAAGCTCTGGAAACACCATATATTTT. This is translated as CASRTGQSSGNTIYF. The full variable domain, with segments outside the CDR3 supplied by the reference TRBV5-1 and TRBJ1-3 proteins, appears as KAGVTQTPRYLIKTRGQQVTLSCSPISGHRSVSWYQQTPGQGLQFLFEYFSETQRNKGNFPGRFSGRQFSNSRSEMNVSTLELGDSALYLCASRTGQSSGNTIYFGEGSWLTVV.